This TCR beta chain was profiled in a study of blood T cell repertoires in COVID-19 (TCRdb year 2020). With regard to the full study: Samples from collaborators originated in the United States, Italy and Spain and spanned both the acute and convalescent phases of COVID-19. Subjects who had been exposed to COVID-19, were actively infected with it, or had recovered from it provided the deeply sampled blood TCRbeta repertoires that made up the dataset. Where available, HLA class I and class II types were taken from metadata supplied by the sample provider and were not determined by assay-based typing. Nearly every sample came with metadata listing a de-identified subject ID, COVID-19 status, age in years and sex. The repertoires were made available in a free public database intended to serve as a resource for research on the immune response to SARS-CoV-2. The prospective study material was composed of cDNA or gDNA derived from T cells, B-cell-depleted T cells, or PBMCs. The samples were drawn from two sources: the first 160 participants of the ongoing ImmuneRACE study, and 1,200 or so subjects contributed by 6 global collaborators. General study outcomes and caveats: The quantity of clinical and demographic metadata differed by source and by participant and was supplied without curation.

Notes on this clone: Its antigen remains unidentified. Base qualities are not at hand, and no much larger clone is one base apart.

Each collaborating institution followed its own protocols to collect whole blood in K2EDTA tubes. For TCRbeta analysis, collaborators shipped samples in one of three forms: frozen whole blood, isolated PBMCs, or DNA extracted from either of those sample types. Relative to germline, V is 6 bases shorter and J is 0 bases shorter, with 10 bases between their ends. CDR1 and CDR2, looked up from the germline V gene, are SGHRS and YFSETQ. The CDR3 numbers 15 residues from cysteine through phenylalanine. The retained sequence is limited to the CDR3, 45 bases, with the frame set at the first base. TCRbeta CDR3 regions were amplified from genomic DNA by means of the immunoSEQ Assay, a bias-controlled multiplex PCR. The source study handled its data this way. Nucleated cell counts per sample were estimated from amplification of reference gene primers within the assay. To quantify the absolute abundance of each unique TCRbeta CDR3 rearrangement, sequence reads were collapsed and filtered. For each sample, productive Simpson clonality was calculated as the square root of Simpson's diversity index across productive rearrangements. TCRdb carries this immuneACCESS record with in-frame sequences only. Its versions omit some clonotypes, under half of them owing to an unresolved V gene in the studies checked, with the rest unexplained. D and trimming were read from the DNA, whereas the V and J calls and clone size are those reported in that table. The sample data list 60,000 to 80,000 clones, and roughly 80% of these were observed just once. In total, the top ten clones hold 7.5% to 9.5% of the sample.

The sequence links TRBV5-1 to TRBJ2-6; a tentative D match to TRBD2 spans 5 bases. The receptor comes from a man in his fifties with active COVID-19. The sample was peripheral blood. The DNA reads as follows: TGCGCCAGCACTGAGCGGAGCTCTGGGGCCAACGTCCTGACTTTC. It specifies CASTERSSGANVLTF.